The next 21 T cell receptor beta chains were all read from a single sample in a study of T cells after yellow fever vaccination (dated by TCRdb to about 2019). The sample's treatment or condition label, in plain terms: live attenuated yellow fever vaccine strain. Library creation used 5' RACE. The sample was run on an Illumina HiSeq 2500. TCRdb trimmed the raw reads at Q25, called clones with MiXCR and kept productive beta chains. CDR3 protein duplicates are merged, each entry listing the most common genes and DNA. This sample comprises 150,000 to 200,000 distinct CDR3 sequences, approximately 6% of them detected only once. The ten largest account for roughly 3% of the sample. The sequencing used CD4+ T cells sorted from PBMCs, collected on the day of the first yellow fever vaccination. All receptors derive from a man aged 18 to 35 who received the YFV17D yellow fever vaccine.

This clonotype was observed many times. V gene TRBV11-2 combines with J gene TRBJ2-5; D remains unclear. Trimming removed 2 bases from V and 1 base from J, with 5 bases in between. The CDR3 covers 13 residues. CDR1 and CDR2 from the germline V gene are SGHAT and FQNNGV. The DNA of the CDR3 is TGTGCCAGCAGCTTAACCTTCCAAGAGACCCAGTACTTC. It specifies CASSLTFQETQYF.

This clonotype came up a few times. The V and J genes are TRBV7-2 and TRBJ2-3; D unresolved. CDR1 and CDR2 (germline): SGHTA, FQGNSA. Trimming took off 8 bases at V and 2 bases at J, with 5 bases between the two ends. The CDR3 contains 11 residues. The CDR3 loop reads CASGHTDTQYF. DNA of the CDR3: TGTGCCAGCGGTCACACAGATACGCAGTATTTT.

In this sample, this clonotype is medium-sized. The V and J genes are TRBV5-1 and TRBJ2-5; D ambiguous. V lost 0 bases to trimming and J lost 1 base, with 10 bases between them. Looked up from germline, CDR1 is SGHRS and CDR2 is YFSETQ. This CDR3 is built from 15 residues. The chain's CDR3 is CASSLVQAGQETQYF. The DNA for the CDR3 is TGCGCCAGCAGCTTGGTTCAGGCAGGCCAAGAGACCCAGTACTTC.

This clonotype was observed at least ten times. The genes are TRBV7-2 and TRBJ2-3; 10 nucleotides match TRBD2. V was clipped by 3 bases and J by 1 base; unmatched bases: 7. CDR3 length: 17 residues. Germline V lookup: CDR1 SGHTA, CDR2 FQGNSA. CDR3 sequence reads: CASSFRLAGDRTDTQYF. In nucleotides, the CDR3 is TGTGCCAGCAGCTTCCGCCTAGCGGGGGACCGCACAGATACGCAGTATTTT. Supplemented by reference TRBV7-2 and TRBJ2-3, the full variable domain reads GAGVSQSPSNKVTEKGKDVELRCDPISGHTALYWYRQSLGQGLEFLIYFQGNSAPDKSGLPSDRFSAERTGGSVSTLTIQRTQQEDSAVYLCASSFRLAGDRTDTQYFGPGTRLTVL.

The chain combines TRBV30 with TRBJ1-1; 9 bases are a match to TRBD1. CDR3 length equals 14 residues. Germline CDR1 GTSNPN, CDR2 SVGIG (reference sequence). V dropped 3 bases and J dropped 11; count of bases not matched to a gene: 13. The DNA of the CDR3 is TGTGCCTGGAGCTTCCGGGACAGGGTAGGCTCGGCTTTCTTT. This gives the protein CAWSFRDRVGSAFF.

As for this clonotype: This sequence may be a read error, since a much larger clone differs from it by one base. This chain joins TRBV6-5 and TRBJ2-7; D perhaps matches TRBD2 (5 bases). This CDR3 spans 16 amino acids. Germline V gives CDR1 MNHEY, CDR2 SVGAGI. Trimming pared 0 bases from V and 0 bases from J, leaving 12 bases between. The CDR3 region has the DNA TGTGCCAGCAGTTACTCGGACGACACTAGCTCCTACGAGCAGTACGTC. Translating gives CASSYSDDTSSYEQYV.

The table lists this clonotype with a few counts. The CDR3 protein is CASSFQRGTGRTGELFF. CDR3 bases: TGTGCCAGCAGCTTCCAACGCGGGACAGGGCGGACCGGGGAGCTGTTTTTT. This chain links TRBV7-2 with TRBJ2-2, with TRBD1 matching over 9 bases. After removal of 3 bases from V and 5 bases from J, the junction contained 10 bases not matched to a gene. Germline CDR1 reads SGHTA; CDR2 reads FQGNSA. This CDR3 is 17 amino acids long.

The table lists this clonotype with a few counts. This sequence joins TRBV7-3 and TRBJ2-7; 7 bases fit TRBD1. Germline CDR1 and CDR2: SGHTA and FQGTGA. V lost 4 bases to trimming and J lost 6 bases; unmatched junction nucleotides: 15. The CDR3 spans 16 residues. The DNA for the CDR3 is TGTGCCAGCAGCTCCCGCGTTACAGGGGTGTATCGCGAGCAGTACGTC. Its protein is CASSSRVTGVYREQYV.

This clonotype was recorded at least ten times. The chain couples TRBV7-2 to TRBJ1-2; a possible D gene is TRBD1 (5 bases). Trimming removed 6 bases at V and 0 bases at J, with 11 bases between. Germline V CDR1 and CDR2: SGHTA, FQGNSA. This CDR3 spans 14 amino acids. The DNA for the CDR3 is TGTGCCAGCAGTTGGGACCTGACTAACTATGGCTACACCTTC. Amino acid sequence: CASSWDLTNYGYTF.

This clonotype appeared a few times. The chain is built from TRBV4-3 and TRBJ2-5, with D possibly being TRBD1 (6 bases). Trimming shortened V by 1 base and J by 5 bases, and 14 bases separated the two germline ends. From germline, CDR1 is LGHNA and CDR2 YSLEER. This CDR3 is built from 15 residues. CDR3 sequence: CASSQALGAGETQYF. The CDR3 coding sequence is TGCGCCAGCAGCCAAGCTCTGGGGGCAGGGGAGACCCAGTACTTC.

CDR3 region: CASTSRLLERELFF. CDR3 DNA sequence: TGCGCCAGCACTTCGAGGCTGCTCGAGAGGGAGCTGTTTTTT. The chain carries TRBV4-3 and TRBJ2-2; D remains unclear. CDR3 length: 14 residues. Germline lookup yields CDR1 LGHNA and CDR2 YSLEER. V was pared by 7 bases and J by 9 bases, with 18 bases between.

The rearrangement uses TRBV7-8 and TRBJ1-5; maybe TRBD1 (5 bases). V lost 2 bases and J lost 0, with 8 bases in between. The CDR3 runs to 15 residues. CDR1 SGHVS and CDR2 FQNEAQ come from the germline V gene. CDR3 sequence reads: CASSLRGDSNQPQHF. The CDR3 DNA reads TGTGCCAGCAGCTTAAGGGGAGATAGCAATCAGCCCCAGCATTTT.

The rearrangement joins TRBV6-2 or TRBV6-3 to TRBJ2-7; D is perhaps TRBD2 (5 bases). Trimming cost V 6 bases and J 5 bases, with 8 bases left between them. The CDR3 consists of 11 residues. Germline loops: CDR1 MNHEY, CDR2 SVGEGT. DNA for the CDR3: TGTGCCAGCAGGTTAGCGCACGAGCAGTACTTC. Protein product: CASRLAHEQYF.

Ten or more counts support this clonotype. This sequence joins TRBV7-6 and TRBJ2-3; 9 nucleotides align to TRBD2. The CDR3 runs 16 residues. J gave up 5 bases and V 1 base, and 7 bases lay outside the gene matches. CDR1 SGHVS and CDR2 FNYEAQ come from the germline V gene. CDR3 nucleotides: TGTGCCAGCAGCTTAGGGGGCGGGGGGGCCGGAGATACGCAGTATTTT. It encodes CASSLGGGGAGDTQYF. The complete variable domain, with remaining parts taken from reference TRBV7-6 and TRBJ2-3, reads GAGVSQSPRYKVTKRGQDVALRCDPISGHVSLYWYRQALGQGPEFLTYFNYEAQQDKSGLPNDRFSAERPEGSISTLTIQRTEQRDSAMYRCASSLGGGGAGDTQYFGPGTRLTVL.

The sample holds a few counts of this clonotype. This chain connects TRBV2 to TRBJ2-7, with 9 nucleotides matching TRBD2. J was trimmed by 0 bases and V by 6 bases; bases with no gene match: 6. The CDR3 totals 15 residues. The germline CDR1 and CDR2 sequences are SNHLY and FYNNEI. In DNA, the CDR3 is TGTGCCAGCAGGGAGACTAGCGGTTCCTCCTACGAGCAGTACGTC. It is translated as CASRETSGSSYEQYV.

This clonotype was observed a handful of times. The CDR3 region is CASSSQLDAREQYF. Written as DNA, the CDR3 is TGTGCCAGCAGCTCCCAGCTCGACGCGCGCGAGCAGTACTTC. The chain carries TRBV7-6 and TRBJ2-7; D call uncertain. Germline V gene lookup returns CDR1 SGHVS and CDR2 FNYEAQ. Between the trimmed V and J ends, which lost 4 bases and 6 bases, there was a span of 16 bases. This CDR3 contains 14 residues.

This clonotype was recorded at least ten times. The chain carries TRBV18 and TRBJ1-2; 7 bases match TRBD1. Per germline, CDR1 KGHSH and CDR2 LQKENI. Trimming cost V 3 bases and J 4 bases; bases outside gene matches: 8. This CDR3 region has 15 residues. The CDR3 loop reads CASSPGGGAGYGYTF. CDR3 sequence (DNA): TGTGCCAGCTCACCCGGAGGGGGCGCGGGCTATGGCTACACCTTC.

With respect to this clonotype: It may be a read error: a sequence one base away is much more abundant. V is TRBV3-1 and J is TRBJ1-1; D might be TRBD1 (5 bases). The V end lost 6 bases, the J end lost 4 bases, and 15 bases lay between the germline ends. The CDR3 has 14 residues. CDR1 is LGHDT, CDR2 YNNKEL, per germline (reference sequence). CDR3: CASRRPGLFTEAFF. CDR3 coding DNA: TGTGCCAGCAGACGCCCGGGACTCTTCACTGAAGCTTTCTTT.

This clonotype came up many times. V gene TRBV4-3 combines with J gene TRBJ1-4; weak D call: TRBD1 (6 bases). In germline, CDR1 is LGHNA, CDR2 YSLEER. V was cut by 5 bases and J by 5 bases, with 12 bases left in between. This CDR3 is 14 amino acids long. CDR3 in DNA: TGCGCCAGCAGCAAACAGGGTTCCAATGAAAAACTGTTTTTT. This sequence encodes CASSKQGSNEKLFF.

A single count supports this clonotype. CDR3 in amino acids: CASSTRTSRPDTQYF. CDR3 bases: TGTGCCAGTAGTACCCGGACTAGCAGGCCAGATACGCAGTATTTT. The chain carries TRBV19 and TRBJ2-3, with 8 bases matching TRBD2. CDR3 length equals 15 residues. Germline V gene data show CDR1 as LNHDA and CDR2 as SQIVND (reference sequence). Trimming at V came to 4 bases and at J to 4 bases, leaving 7 bases not matched to a gene.

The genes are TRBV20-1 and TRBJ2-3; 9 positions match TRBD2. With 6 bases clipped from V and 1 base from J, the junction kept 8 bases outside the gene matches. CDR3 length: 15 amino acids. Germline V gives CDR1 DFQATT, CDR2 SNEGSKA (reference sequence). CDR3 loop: CSARSASGGTDTQYF. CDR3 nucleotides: TGCAGTGCCCGCTCGGCTAGCGGGGGCACAGATACGCAGTATTTT.